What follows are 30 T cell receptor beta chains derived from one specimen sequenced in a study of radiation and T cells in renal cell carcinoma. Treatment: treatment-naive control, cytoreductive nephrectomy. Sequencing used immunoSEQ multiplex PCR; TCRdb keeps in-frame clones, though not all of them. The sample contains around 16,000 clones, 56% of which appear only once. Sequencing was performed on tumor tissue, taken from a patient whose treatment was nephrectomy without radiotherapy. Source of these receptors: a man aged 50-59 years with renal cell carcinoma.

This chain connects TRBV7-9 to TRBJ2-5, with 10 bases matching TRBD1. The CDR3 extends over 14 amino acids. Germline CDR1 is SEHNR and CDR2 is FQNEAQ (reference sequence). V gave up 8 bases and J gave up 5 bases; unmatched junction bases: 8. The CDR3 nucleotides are TGTGCCAGCGAGAGGGACAGGGGAGGGGAGACCCAGTACTTC. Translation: CASERDRGGETQYF.

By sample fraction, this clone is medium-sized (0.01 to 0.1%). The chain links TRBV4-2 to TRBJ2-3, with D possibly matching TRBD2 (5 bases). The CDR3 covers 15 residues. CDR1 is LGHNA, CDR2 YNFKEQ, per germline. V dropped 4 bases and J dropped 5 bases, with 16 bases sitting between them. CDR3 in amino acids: CASSPRGAAQDTQYF. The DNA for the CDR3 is TGTGCCAGCAGCCCCCGAGGAGCGGCCCAAGATACGCAGTATTTT.

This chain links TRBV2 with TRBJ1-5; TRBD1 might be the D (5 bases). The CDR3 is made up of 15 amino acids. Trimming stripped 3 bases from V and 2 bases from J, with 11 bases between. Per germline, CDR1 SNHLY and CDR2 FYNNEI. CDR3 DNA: TGTGCCAGCAGTGAGGCAGGGTGGGGCAATCAGCCCCAGCATTTT. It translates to CASSEAGWGNQPQHF.

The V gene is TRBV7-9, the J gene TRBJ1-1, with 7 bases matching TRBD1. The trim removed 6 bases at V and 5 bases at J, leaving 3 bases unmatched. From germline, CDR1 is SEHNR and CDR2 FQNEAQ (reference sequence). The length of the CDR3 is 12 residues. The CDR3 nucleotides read TGTGCCAGCAGGGTACAGGGGACTGAAGCTTTCTTT. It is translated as CASRVQGTEAFF.

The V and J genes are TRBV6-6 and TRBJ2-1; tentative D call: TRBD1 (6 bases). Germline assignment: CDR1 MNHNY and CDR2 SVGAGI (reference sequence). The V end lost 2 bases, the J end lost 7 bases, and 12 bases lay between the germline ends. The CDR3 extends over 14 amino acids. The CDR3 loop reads CASSYEGQTNEQFF. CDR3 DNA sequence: TGTGCCAGCAGTTACGAAGGACAGACTAATGAGCAGTTCTTC.

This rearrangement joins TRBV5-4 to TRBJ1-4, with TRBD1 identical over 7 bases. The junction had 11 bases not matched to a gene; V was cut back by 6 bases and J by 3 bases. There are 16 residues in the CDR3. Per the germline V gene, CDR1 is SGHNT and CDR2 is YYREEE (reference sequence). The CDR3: CASTSGGQVPNEKLFF. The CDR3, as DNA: TGTGCCAGCACCTCTGGAGGACAGGTGCCTAATGAAAAACTGTTTTTT.

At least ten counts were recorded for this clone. The CDR3 DNA reads as TGTGCCTGGAGCGTCTGGGCCTATGGCTACACCTTC. Its translation: CAWSVWAYGYTF. The genes are TRBV30 and TRBJ1-2; D unclear. This CDR3 is 12 amino acids long. The germline CDR1 and CDR2 sequences are GTSNPN and SVGIG (reference sequence). V lost 3 bases and J 4 bases, leaving 9 bases between the germline ends.

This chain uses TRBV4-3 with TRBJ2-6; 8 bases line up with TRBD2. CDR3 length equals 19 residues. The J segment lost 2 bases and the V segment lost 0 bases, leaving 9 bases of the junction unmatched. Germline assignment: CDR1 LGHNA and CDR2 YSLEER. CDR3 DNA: TGCGCCAGCAGCCAAGATCGGGGGGGCGCAGGAGCTGGGGCCAACGTCCTGACTTTC. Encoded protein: CASSQDRGGAGAGANVLTF.

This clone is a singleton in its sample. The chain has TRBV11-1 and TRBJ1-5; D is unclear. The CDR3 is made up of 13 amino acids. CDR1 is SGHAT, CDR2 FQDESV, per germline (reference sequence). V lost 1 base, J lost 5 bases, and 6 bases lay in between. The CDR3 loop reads CASSLEVDQPQHF. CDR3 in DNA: TGTGCCAGCAGCTTAGAGGTTGATCAGCCCCAGCATTTT. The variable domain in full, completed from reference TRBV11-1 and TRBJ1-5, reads EAEVAQSPRYKITEKSQAVAFWCDPISGHATLYWYRQILGQGPELLVQFQDESVVDDSQLPKDRFSAERLKGVDSTLKIQPAELGDSAMYLCASSLEVDQPQHFGDGTRLSIL.

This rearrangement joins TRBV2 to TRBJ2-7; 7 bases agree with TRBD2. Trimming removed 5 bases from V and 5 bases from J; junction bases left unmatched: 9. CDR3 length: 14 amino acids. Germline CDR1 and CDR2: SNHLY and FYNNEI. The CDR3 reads CASSPTGRFHEQYF. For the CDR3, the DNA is TGTGCCAGCAGTCCCACCGGGAGGTTCCACGAGCAGTACTTC.

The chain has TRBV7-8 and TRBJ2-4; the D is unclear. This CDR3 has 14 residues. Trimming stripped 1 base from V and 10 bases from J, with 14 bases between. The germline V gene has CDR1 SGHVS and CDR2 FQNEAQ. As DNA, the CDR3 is TGTGCCAGCAGCTTAGGGTGGTCAGCCCCGATTCAGTACTTC. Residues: CASSLGWSAPIQYF. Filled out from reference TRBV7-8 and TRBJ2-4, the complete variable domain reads GAGVSQSPRYKVAKRGQDVALRCDPISGHVSLFWYQQALGQGPEFLTYFQNEAQLDKSGLPSDRFFAERPEGSVSTLKIQRTQQEDSAVYLCASSLGWSAPIQYFGAGTRLSVL.

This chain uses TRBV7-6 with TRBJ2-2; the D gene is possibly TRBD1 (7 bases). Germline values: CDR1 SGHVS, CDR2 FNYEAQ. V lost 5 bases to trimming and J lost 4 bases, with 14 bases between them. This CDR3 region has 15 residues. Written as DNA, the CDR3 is TGTGCCAGCAGCCCCAGACAGGGACTCACCGGGGAGCTGTTTTTT. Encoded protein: CASSPRQGLTGELFF.

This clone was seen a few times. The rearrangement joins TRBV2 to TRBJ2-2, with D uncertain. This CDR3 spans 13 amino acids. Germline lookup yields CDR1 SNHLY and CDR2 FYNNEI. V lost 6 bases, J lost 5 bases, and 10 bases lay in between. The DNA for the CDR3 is TGTGCCAGCAGGGGCAGGTATACCGGGGAGCTGTTTTTT. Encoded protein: CASRGRYTGELFF.

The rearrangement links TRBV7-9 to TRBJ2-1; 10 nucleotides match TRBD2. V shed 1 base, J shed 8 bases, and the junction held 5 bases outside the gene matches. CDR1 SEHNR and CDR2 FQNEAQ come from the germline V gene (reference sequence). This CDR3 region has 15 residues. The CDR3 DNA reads TGTGCCAGCAGCTTAGTTGGTCTAGCGGGGGATGAGCAGTTCTTC. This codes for CASSLVGLAGDEQFF.

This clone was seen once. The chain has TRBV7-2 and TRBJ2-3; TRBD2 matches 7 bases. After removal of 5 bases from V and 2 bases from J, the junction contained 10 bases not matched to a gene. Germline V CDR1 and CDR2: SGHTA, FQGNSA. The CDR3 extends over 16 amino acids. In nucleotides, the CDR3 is TGTGCCAGCAGCCTCGCCAGGACTAGGGTCACAGATACGCAGTATTTT. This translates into CASSLARTRVTDTQYF. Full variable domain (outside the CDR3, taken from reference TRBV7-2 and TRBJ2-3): GAGVSQSPSNKVTEKGKDVELRCDPISGHTALYWYRQSLGQGLEFLIYFQGNSAPDKSGLPSDRFSAERTGGSVSTLTIQRTQQEDSAVYLCASSLARTRVTDTQYFGPGTRLTVL.

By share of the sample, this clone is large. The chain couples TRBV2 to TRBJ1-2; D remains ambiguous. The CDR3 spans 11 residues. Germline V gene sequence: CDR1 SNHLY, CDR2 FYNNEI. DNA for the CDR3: TGTGTCACTCCCCGGGGAATTGGCTACACCTTC. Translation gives CVTPRGIGYTF. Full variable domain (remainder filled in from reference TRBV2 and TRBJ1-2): EPEVTQTPSHQVTQMGQEVILRCVPISNHLYFYWYRQILGQKVEFLVSFYNNEISEKSEIFDDQFSVERPDGSNFTLKIRSTKLEDSAMYFCVTPRGIGYTFGSGTRLTVV.

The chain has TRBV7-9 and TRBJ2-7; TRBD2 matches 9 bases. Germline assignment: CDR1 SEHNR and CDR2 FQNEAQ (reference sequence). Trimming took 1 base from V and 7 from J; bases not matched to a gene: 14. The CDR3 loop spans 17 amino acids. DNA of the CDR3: TGTGCCAGCAGCTTAGTCTCTGGGGCGGGAGGGCCTGAAGAGCAGTACTTC. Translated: CASSLVSGAGGPEEQYF.

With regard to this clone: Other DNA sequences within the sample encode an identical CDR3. Written as DNA, the CDR3 is TGTGCCAGCAGCTTACGGGCAGGGAGCACAGATACGCAGTATTTT. Amino acid sequence: CASSLRAGSTDTQYF. V is TRBV7-2 and J is TRBJ2-3, with TRBD1 as a possible D gene (5 bases). From germline, CDR1 is SGHTA and CDR2 FQGNSA. This CDR3 comprises 15 residues. The V end was cut by 2 bases, the J end by 0 bases, with 9 bases between.

The CDR3 region is CASSRTSGSSYEQYF. CDR3 bases: TGTGCCAGCAGCCGTACTAGCGGGAGCTCCTACGAGCAGTACTTC. The chain is built from TRBV5-4 and TRBJ2-7, with 11 positions matching TRBD2. CDR1 SGHNT and CDR2 YYREEE come from the germline V gene (reference sequence). V dropped 4 bases and J dropped 0; count of bases not matched to a gene: 3. This CDR3 has 15 amino acids.

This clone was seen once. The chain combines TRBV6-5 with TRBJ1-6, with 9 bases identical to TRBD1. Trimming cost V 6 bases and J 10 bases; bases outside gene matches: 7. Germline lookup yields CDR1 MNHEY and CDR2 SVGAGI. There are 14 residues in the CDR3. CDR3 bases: TGTGCCAGCAGAACCGGGACAGGGATCTCACCCCTCCACTTT. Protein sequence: CASRTGTGISPLHF.

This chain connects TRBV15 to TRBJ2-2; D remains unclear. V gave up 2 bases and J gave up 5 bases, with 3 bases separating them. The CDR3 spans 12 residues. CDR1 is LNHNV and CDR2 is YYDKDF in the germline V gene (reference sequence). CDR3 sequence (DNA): TGTGCCACCAGCAGAAGAACCGGGGAGCTGTTTTTT. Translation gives CATSRRTGELFF.

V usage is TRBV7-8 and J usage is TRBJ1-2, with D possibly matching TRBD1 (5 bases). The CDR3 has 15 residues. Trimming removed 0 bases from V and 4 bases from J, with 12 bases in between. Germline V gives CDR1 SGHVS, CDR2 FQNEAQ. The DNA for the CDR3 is TGTGCCAGCAGCTTAGCCCAAGGGGTTTTCTATGGCTACACCTTC. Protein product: CASSLAQGVFYGYTF.

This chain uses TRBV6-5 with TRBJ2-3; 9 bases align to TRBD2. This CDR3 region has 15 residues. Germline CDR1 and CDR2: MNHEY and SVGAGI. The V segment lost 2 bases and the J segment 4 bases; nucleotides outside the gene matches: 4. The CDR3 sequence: CASSYMASGADTQYF. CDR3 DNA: TGTGCCAGCAGTTACATGGCTAGCGGGGCAGATACGCAGTATTTT.

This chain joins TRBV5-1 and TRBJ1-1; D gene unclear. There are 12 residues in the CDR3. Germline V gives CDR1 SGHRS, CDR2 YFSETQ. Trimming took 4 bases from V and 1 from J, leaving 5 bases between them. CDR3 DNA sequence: TGCGCCAGCAGCCCTCAGAACACTGAAGCTTTCTTT. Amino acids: CASSPQNTEAFF.

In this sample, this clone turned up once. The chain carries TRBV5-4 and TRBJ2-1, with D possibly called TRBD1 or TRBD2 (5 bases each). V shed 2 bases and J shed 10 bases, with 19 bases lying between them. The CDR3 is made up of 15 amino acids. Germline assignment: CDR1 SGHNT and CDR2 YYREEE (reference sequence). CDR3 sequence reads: CASSFGVWGIREQFF. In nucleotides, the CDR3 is TGTGCCAGCAGCTTTGGCGTATGGGGGATAAGAGAGCAGTTCTTC.

DNA of the CDR3: TGTGCCAGTAGTATAGGACGCGGGCCCTCCTACGAGCAGTACTTC. This sequence encodes CASSIGRGPSYEQYF. The rearrangement joins TRBV19 to TRBJ2-7; D might be TRBD2 (5 bases). The V gene's germline CDR1 is LNHDA and CDR2 SQIVND (reference sequence). CDR3 length equals 15 residues. Trimming shortened V by 1 base and J by 0 bases, and 10 bases separated the two germline ends. Full variable domain (rest looked up from reference TRBV19 and TRBJ2-7): DGGITQSPKYLFRKEGQNVTLSCEQNLNHDAMYWYRQDPGQGLRLIYYSQIVNDFQKGDIAEGYSVSREKKESFPLTVTSAQKNPTAFYLCASSIGRGPSYEQYFGPGTRLTVT.

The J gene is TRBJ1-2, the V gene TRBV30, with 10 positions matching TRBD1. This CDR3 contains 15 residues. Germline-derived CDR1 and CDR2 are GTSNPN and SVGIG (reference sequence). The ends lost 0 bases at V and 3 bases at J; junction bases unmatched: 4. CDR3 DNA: TGTGCCTGGAGTGTCGACAGGGGGCAGGACTATGGCTACACCTTC. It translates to CAWSVDRGQDYGYTF.

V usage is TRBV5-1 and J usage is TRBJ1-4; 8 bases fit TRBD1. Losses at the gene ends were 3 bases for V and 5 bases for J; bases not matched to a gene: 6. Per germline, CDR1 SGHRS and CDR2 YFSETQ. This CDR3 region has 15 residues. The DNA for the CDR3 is TGCGCCAGCAGCTACTCAGGGGGCAAGAATGAAAAACTGTTTTTT. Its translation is CASSYSGGKNEKLFF.

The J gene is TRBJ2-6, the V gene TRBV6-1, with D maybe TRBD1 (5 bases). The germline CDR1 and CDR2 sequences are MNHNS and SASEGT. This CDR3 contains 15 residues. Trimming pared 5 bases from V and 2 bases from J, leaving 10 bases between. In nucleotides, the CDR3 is TGTGCCAGCAGTCCCACAGGTCCTGGGGCCAACGTCCTGACTTTC. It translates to CASSPTGPGANVLTF.

CDR3 coding DNA: TGTGCCAGCAGAGTATCACTCGTCACCTCTGCCGAGCAGTACTTC. It is translated as CASRVSLVTSAEQYF. The V and J genes are TRBV27 and TRBJ2-7; D gene uncertain. V was cut by 6 bases and J by 6 bases, with 21 bases left in between. The CDR3 length is 15 residues. CDR1 MNHEY and CDR2 SMNVEV come from the germline V gene (reference sequence).